The 29 T cell receptor beta chains below all came from one sample that was sequenced in a study of control samples from healthy donors and cancer patients. The table came from immunoSEQ multiplex PCR; TCRdb's copy has only in-frame clones and leaves some out. The profile covers about 120,000 clones, with 92% appearing a single time and approximately 2% taken by the ten largest. Sequencing input: blood. The receptors stem from a woman aged 50 to 65 in good health.

The chain couples TRBV7-9 to TRBJ1-1, with D maybe TRBD1 (5 bases). CDR1 and CDR2 from the germline V gene are SEHNR and FQNEAQ (reference sequence). The CDR3 totals 14 residues. V gave up 5 bases and J gave up 10 bases, with 20 bases separating them. Here the CDR3 DNA reads TGTGCCAGCAGCAAGGTCGTCGCACAGGAGCCAGCTTTCTTT. Translating it yields CASSKVVAQEPAFF.

This chain connects TRBV2 to TRBJ1-1; 7 bases agree with TRBD1. CDR3 length: 13 residues. The germline CDR1 and CDR2 sequences are SNHLY and FYNNEI. Germline trimming cut 6 bases from V and 3 bases from J; bases unmatched to any gene: 4. The CDR3 sequence is CASRGTGDTEAFF. CDR3 bases: TGTGCCAGCAGGGGAACAGGGGACACTGAAGCTTTCTTT.

This clone was seen a handful of times. The chain employs TRBV6-6 and TRBJ2-6; 7 positions agree with TRBD1. Looked up from germline, CDR1 is MNHNY and CDR2 is SVGAGI (reference sequence). The V and J ends lost 6 bases and 1 base, in that order; junction bases with no gene match: 6. This CDR3 is built from 16 residues. CDR3 protein: CASRQGEGSGANVLTF. The CDR3 coding sequence is TGTGCCAGCAGGCAGGGGGAAGGGTCTGGGGCCAACGTCCTGACTTTC.

V gene TRBV3-1 (or the pseudogene TRBV3-2) combines with J gene TRBJ2-5; D is undetermined. V lost 2 bases to trimming and J lost 3 bases, with 4 bases between them. Germline V gene sequence: CDR1 LGHDT, CDR2 YNNKEL (reference sequence). The CDR3 loop spans 12 amino acids. In DNA form, the CDR3 reads TGTGCCAGCAGCCAAATAAAAGAGACCCAGTACTTC. Encoded protein: CASSQIKETQYF.

V and J are TRBV19 and TRBJ1-1, with D tentatively TRBD1 (5 bases). Trimming left V 0 bases short and J 1 base short, with 9 bases between. This CDR3 has 15 residues. Germline V gives CDR1 LNHDA, CDR2 SQIVND (reference sequence). CDR3: CASSIDRGPNTEAFF. The DNA for the CDR3 is TGTGCCAGTAGTATAGATAGGGGACCGAACACTGAAGCTTTCTTT.

V gene TRBV20-1 combines with J gene TRBJ2-1, with TRBD2 matching 13 bases. After removal of 3 bases from V and 8 bases from J, the junction contained 7 bases not matched to a gene. In germline, CDR1 is DFQATT, CDR2 SNEGSKA (reference sequence). The CDR3 extends over 15 amino acids. CDR3 region: CSASELAGGEDEQFF. CDR3 DNA sequence: TGCAGTGCTAGTGAACTAGCGGGAGGGGAGGATGAGCAGTTCTTC.

The gene calls are TRBV27 and TRBJ1-5, with a weak D call TRBD1 (5 bases). CDR3 length: 13 residues. The V and J ends lost 3 bases and 6 bases respectively, with 9 bases between them. The V gene's germline CDR1 is MNHEY and CDR2 SMNVEV (reference sequence). The CDR3 coding sequence is TGTGCCAGCAGTTTTGATAGGGGTCAGCCCCAGCATTTT. It translates to CASSFDRGQPQHF.

The CDR3 spells CASSYGQSRNAIYF. CDR3 in DNA: TGTGCCAGCAGCTATGGACAGAGTCGGAACGCCATATATTTT. The chain is built from TRBV5-4 and TRBJ1-3; D is possibly TRBD1 (6 bases). V dropped 3 bases and J dropped 11 bases, with 18 bases sitting between them. The CDR3 runs to 14 residues. Germline-derived CDR1 and CDR2 are SGHNT and YYREEE (reference sequence). The variable domain in full, with the rest retrieved from reference TRBV5-4 and TRBJ1-3, is ETGVTQSPTHLIKTRGQQVTLRCSSQSGHNTVSWYQQALGQGPQFIFQYYREEENGRGNFPPRFSGLQFPNYSSELNVNALELDDSALYLCASSYGQSRNAIYFGEGSWLTVV.

Written as DNA, the CDR3 is TGTGCCAGCAGTGAAGTAACACCCCTCCACTTT. This gives the protein CASSEVTPLHF. This sequence joins TRBV6-1 and TRBJ1-6; no clear D. Trimming removed 1 base from V and 11 bases from J, with 3 bases in between. Germline V lookup: CDR1 MNHNS, CDR2 SASEGT. The CDR3 spans 11 residues.

CDR3 loop: CSGLTIYEQYF. Here the CDR3 DNA reads TGCAGTGGCCTCACTATCTACGAGCAGTACTTC. The V call is TRBV20-1, the J call TRBJ2-7; no reliable D call. Germline V gives CDR1 DFQATT, CDR2 SNEGSKA (reference sequence). The V and J ends lost 7 bases and 3 bases respectively, with 10 bases between them. This CDR3 contains 11 residues.

The chain combines TRBV19 with TRBJ2-3, with 7 bases identical to TRBD1. J gave up 0 bases and V 1 base, and 4 bases lay outside the gene matches. Germline V gives CDR1 LNHDA, CDR2 SQIVND (reference sequence). This CDR3 spans 16 amino acids. CDR3 sequence: CASSIGGTASTDTQYF. As DNA, the CDR3 is TGTGCCAGTAGTATAGGTGGGACAGCCAGCACAGATACGCAGTATTTT.

CDR3 sequence: CASSPYSGQETQYF. CDR3 coding DNA: TGTGCCAGCAGTCCCTATAGCGGCCAAGAGACCCAGTACTTC. The chain carries TRBV2 and TRBJ2-5, with D perhaps TRBD2 (6 bases). Germline V CDR1 and CDR2: SNHLY, FYNNEI. V lost 5 bases and J lost 1, with 11 bases in between. The CDR3 length is 14 residues.

This chain connects TRBV2 to TRBJ2-1; D remains ambiguous. Germline assignment: CDR1 SNHLY and CDR2 FYNNEI. The CDR3 spans 12 residues. V gave up 5 bases and J gave up 2 bases, with 4 bases separating them. CDR3 coding DNA: TGTGCCAGCAGTCCAACCTACAATGAGCAGTTCTTC. Protein: CASSPTYNEQFF.

This chain connects TRBV30 to TRBJ1-1; 8 bases are a match to TRBD1. Per the germline V gene, CDR1 is GTSNPN and CDR2 is SVGIG (reference sequence). V gave up 3 bases and J gave up 7 bases; unmatched junction bases: 16. The CDR3 totals 16 residues. CDR3 nucleotides: TGTGCCTGGAGCCTTAACCTCTTCAGGGGGCCGGGTGAAGCTTTCTTT. This sequence encodes CAWSLNLFRGPGEAFF.

The V gene is TRBV11-2, the J gene TRBJ2-1; 8 nucleotides agree with TRBD2. CDR1 and CDR2 (germline): SGHAT, FQNNGV. The CDR3 extends over 16 amino acids. V shed 1 base, J shed 0 bases, and the junction held 2 bases outside the gene matches. CDR3 amino acids: CASSLGRGGSYNEQFF. Written as DNA, the CDR3 is TGTGCCAGCAGCTTAGGACGGGGGGGCTCCTACAATGAGCAGTTCTTC.

Note on this clone: Other nucleotide sequences in the sample specify the same CDR3. The chain couples TRBV27 to TRBJ2-7; 9 positions match TRBD1. CDR1 and CDR2 from the germline V gene are MNHEY and SMNVEV (reference sequence). The CDR3 is made up of 13 amino acids. Trimming cost V 5 bases and J 2 bases; bases outside gene matches: 1. CDR3 sequence reads: CASSRTGAYEQYF. CDR3 nucleotides: TGTGCCAGCAGTCGGACAGGGGCCTACGAGCAGTACTTC.

The chain links TRBV7-9 to TRBJ2-5; 11 bases are shared with TRBD2. With V trimmed by 5 bases and J by 5 bases, 7 bases remained unmatched. Germline loops: CDR1 SEHNR, CDR2 FQNEAQ (reference sequence). The CDR3 has 15 amino acids. The CDR3 DNA follows: TGTGCCAGCAGCCCAAAGGGACTAGCGGATGAGACCCAGTACTTC. This gives the protein CASSPKGLADETQYF. Using reference TRBV7-9 and TRBJ2-5 for the parts outside the CDR3, the full variable domain is DTGVSQNPRHKITKRGQNVTFRCDPISEHNRLYWYRQTLGQGPEFLTYFQNEAQLEKSRLLSDRFSAERPKGSFSTLEIQRTEQGDSAMYLCASSPKGLADETQYFGPGTRLLVL.

V and J are TRBV25-1 and TRBJ2-3; TRBD2 matches 8 bases. Per germline, CDR1 MGHDK and CDR2 SYGVNS. CDR3 length: 15 amino acids. V lost 3 bases to trimming and J lost 4 bases; unmatched junction nucleotides: 6. In DNA, the CDR3 is TGTGCCAGCAGTGACATAGCGGGAACGGCAGATACGCAGTATTTT. It translates to CASSDIAGTADTQYF.

This chain uses TRBV19 with TRBJ1-2; no clear D. Trimming left V 7 bases short and J 7 bases short, with 19 bases between. In germline, CDR1 is LNHDA, CDR2 SQIVND (reference sequence). There are 14 residues in the CDR3. The CDR3 sequence: CASTQGPQRGGYTF. The CDR3 region has the DNA TGTGCCAGTACCCAAGGACCACAACGCGGTGGCTACACCTTC.

The CDR3 bases are TGCGCCAGCAGTCGAAATGGGTGGTTGAGCGCAGATACGCAGTATTTT. Encoded protein: CASSRNGWLSADTQYF. The J gene is TRBJ2-3, the V gene TRBV4-1, with unresolved D. The germline V gene has CDR1 MGHRA and CDR2 YSYEKL. V lost 6 bases to trimming and J lost 4 bases, with 20 bases between them. CDR3 length: 16 amino acids.

The chain recombines TRBV28 with TRBJ1-2; D is undetermined. The CDR3 covers 12 residues. Trimming removed 9 bases at V and 0 bases at J, with 8 bases between. Germline V gives CDR1 MDHEN, CDR2 SYDVKM. CDR3 DNA: TGTGCCAGTTCCGAGGCTAACTATGGCTACACCTTC. It translates to CASSEANYGYTF.

The rearrangement joins TRBV5-1 to TRBJ2-2, with TRBD2 identical over 11 bases. Germline V gene data show CDR1 as SGHRS and CDR2 as YFSETQ. V lost 0 bases to trimming and J lost 1 base; unmatched junction nucleotides: 8. The CDR3 spans 19 residues. CDR3 residues: CASSLVRLAGGENTGELFF. CDR3 nucleotide sequence: TGCGCCAGCAGCTTGGTCCGCCTAGCGGGGGGAGAGAACACCGGGGAGCTGTTTTTT. The full variable domain, completed using reference TRBV5-1 and TRBJ2-2, is KAGVTQTPRYLIKTRGQQVTLSCSPISGHRSVSWYQQTPGQGLQFLFEYFSETQRNKGNFPGRFSGRQFSNSRSEMNVSTLELGDSALYLCASSLVRLAGGENTGELFFGEGSRLTVL.

The chain uses TRBV22-1 and TRBJ1-2. TRBV22-1 is flagged as a pseudogene. The length of the CDR3 is 15 residues. The DNA of the CDR3 is TGTCCTGGGAGCGCACGGGACGGACCTAACTATGGCTACACCTTC. Amino acid sequence: CPGSARDGPNYGYTF.

DNA for the CDR3: TGTGCCAGCAGTAACACAGATACGCAGTATTTT. Translation: CASSNTDTQYF. The chain carries TRBV2 and TRBJ2-3; D is unclear. The V end was cut by 5 bases, the J end by 2 bases, with 2 bases between. CDR1 and CDR2 (germline): SNHLY, FYNNEI. This CDR3 region has 11 residues.

The V and J genes are TRBV28 and TRBJ1-5; 7 positions agree with TRBD1. The trim removed 2 bases at V and 2 bases at J, leaving 6 bases unmatched. The CDR3 loop spans 16 amino acids. Germline-derived CDR1 and CDR2 are MDHEN and SYDVKM. The CDR3 protein is CASSLEVGQGNQPQHF. Written as DNA, the CDR3 is TGTGCCAGCAGTTTAGAAGTTGGACAGGGCAATCAGCCCCAGCATTTT.

The chain carries TRBV6-1 and TRBJ1-5; D gene ambiguous. CDR3 length: 18 residues. Germline values: CDR1 MNHNS, CDR2 SASEGT. V was shortened by 0 bases and J by 0 bases, with 15 bases between the two germline ends. CDR3 sequence reads: CASSEAAWGINSNQPQHF. In DNA, the CDR3 is TGTGCCAGCAGTGAAGCCGCTTGGGGAATTAATAGCAATCAGCCCCAGCATTTT.

V is TRBV19 and J is TRBJ1-5; TRBD1 is a possible D gene (5 bases). CDR3 length equals 14 residues. Germline V gene sequence: CDR1 LNHDA, CDR2 SQIVND (reference sequence). Between the trimmed V and J ends, which lost 6 bases and 7 bases, there was a span of 16 bases. CDR3 protein: CASRSSGAGQPQHF. For the CDR3, the DNA is TGTGCCAGTAGGTCCAGCGGGGCTGGGCAGCCCCAGCATTTT.

The chain combines TRBV19 with TRBJ2-2; D is unresolved. Germline values: CDR1 LNHDA, CDR2 SQIVND (reference sequence). The CDR3 is 13 residues long. The V end lost 6 bases, the J end lost 8 bases, and 13 bases lay between the germline ends. The CDR3 DNA reads TGTGCCAGTAGAAACGACGTGCGGGGGGAGCTGTTTTTT. Translation: CASRNDVRGELFF.

The chain uses TRBV23-1 and TRBJ1-1, with D uncertain. TRBV23-1 is an ORF for which the function is uncertain. Deletions cut 2 bases from V and 0 bases from J, with 10 bases between. The CDR3 has 15 amino acids. CDR3 region: CASSQIGPMNTEAFF. Here the CDR3 DNA reads TGCGCCAGCAGTCAAATCGGGCCGATGAACACTGAAGCTTTCTTT.